The T cell receptor (beta chain) under discussion was sequenced for a study of regulatory T cells in long-lasting Graves disease (dated by TCRdb to about 2021). Background for the entire study: Persistent Graves' disease was defined as persistently positive TSH receptor autoantibodies together with antithyroid drug treatment for over 5 years. Persistent Graves' disease patients were compared with newly diagnosed Graves' disease patients by peripheral blood TCR sequencing and RNA sequencing. The study was registered as a clinical trial and conducted in China. A total of some 35 samples underwent TCR sequencing, from about 13 patients with persistent Graves' disease and around 20 patients with newly diagnosed Graves' disease. On average, persistent Graves' disease patients in the clinical cohort had been on antithyroid drugs for approximately ten years. Overall study results and their limits: The authors noted that the small sample size was a limitation that may lower accuracy. Persistent Graves' disease patients showed lower TCR Shannon entropy and fewer highly expanded clones than newly diagnosed patients, suggesting clonal expansion. Only peripheral blood was studied, because thyroid tissue, the primary lesion, was inaccessible. TRBV28, TRBJ1-2 and TRBJ2-5 were preferentially used in persistent disease, while TRBV20-1 and TRBJ2-1 were favored in newly diagnosed disease. More public clonotypes were shared among persistent patients (roughly 2,700) than among newly diagnosed patients (approximately 930). Sequencing and analysis were limited to the TCR beta chain.

The library was obtained by multiplex PCR. Reads for this sample came from an Illumina HiSeq 4000. CDR3 regions were amplified by Arm-PCR with iRepertoire HTBI primers to construct TCR beta libraries. Gel purification was performed on PCR products prior to sequencing. Turning to the authors' computational methods: A total of fewer than 65 TRBV and under 15 TRBJ segments were identified across samples and were used for gene usage analysis of CDR3 amino acid clonotypes. COPE and FqMerger were used to merge filtered high-quality paired reads into contigs. BLAST was used to align contigs to the IMGT TRBV, TRBD and TRBJ reference genes, and CDR3 was defined following IMGT. Any clonotype with a frequency above 0.1% was classified as a highly expanded clone. Shannon entropy was used to measure repertoire diversity, and the Gini coefficient was used to measure V-J evenness. A clonotype was considered public if more than one individual shared it. Clones were called with MiXCR by TCRdb after fastp trimmed the public reads at Q25, and only in-frame beta chains were retained. Each CDR3 protein appears once, grouped with its most common genes and DNA. TCRdb, rather than the study authors, made the V and J calls. This sample lists 310,000 or so distinct CDR3 sequences; around 20% were detected once. The top ten clones comprise less than 35% of the sample.

The junction shows trimming of 1 base on V and 1 base on J, and the gene matches do not reach 5 bases of it. Reading from cysteine to phenylalanine, the CDR3 counts 16 amino acids. Here the CDR3 DNA is all that survives: 48 bases in frame from base 1. CDR1 is given as SGHKS and CDR2 as YYEKEE, both from the germline V gene (reference sequence). Interpreted using the paper, the time point label stands for: persistent/refractory GD, antithyroid drugs over 5 years with positive TRAb. For both TCR sequencing and RNA sequencing, RNA was extracted from PBMCs in TRIzol. The diagnosis of Graves' disease followed American Thyroid Association guidelines. Patients for the study were recruited at an endocrinology department in Xi'an, China. From each patient, approximately 9 milliliters of peripheral blood was collected into an EDTA anticoagulant tube. Ficoll Paque Plus density gradient separation was used to isolate PBMCs, and no further T cell sorting was done. An Agilent 2100 Bioanalyzer and agarose gel were used to assess RNA quality, and a NanoDrop 2000 was used to measure RNA concentration.

As for this clonotype: The antigen it binds to is not known. No much larger clonotype is one base removed from it; base qualities were not supplied.

The clonotype originates from a female donor with Graves disease. The V and J segments used are TRBV5-5 and TRBJ1-1, and 9 junction bases match TRBD1. The sample here was peripheral blood mononuclear cells (PBMCs), taken when the disease was refractory, from a patient treated with antithyroid drugs. The CDR3 region has the sequence CASSLLMGQGNTEAFF. The bases read TGTGCCAGCAGCTTGCTTATGGGACAGGGGAACACTGAAGCTTTCTTT.